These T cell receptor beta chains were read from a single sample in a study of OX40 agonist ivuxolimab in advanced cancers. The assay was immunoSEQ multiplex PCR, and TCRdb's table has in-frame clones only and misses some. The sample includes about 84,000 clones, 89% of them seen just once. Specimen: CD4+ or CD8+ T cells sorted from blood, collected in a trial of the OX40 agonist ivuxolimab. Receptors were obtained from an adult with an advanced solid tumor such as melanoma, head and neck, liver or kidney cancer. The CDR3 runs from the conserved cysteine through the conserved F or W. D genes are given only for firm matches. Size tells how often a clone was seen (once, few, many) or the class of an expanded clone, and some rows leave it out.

cdr3_nt: TGCGCCAGCAGCACCAGGAGAGGGAACAATGAGCAGTTCTTC
cdr3_aa: CASSTRRGNNEQFF
j_call: TRBJ2-1
v_call: TRBV5-1
d_call: -
clone_size: -

cdr3_nt: TGTGCCAGCAGTGAGGCCCCGATACGGAACCGGTTCTTC
cdr3_aa: CASSEAPIRNRFF
j_call: TRBJ2-1
v_call: TRBV6-1
d_call: -
clone_size: once

cdr3_nt: TGTGCCAGCAGCTTAGGGACGGGGGGCGTTCCCCCAGATACGCAGTATTTT
cdr3_aa: CASSLGTGGVPPDTQYF
j_call: TRBJ2-3
v_call: TRBV11-3
d_call: -
clone_size: -

cdr3_nt: TGTGCCAGCTCACGTAACGGGGAGGTCTATGGCTACACCTTC
cdr3_aa: CASSRNGEVYGYTF
j_call: TRBJ1-2
v_call: TRBV18
d_call: -
clone_size: -

cdr3_nt: TGTGCCAGCAGCCCAACCTCACACAAATCCTACGAGCAGTACTTC
cdr3_aa: CASSPTSHKSYEQYF
j_call: TRBJ2-7
v_call: TRBV11-2
d_call: -
clone_size: -

cdr3_nt: TGTGCCAGCAGCTTGGCCCAGGTCCTGGGCAACCACAATGAGCAGTTCTTC
cdr3_aa: CASSLAQVLGNHNEQFF
j_call: TRBJ2-1
v_call: TRBV5-6
d_call: -
clone_size: -

cdr3_nt: TGTGCCAGCAGCTTATACTACGAGCAGTACTTC
cdr3_aa: CASSLYYEQYF
j_call: TRBJ2-7
v_call: TRBV7-8
d_call: -
clone_size: -

cdr3_nt: TGTGCCAGCACCCGAGCGGGTCCGTACAATGAGCAGTTCTTC
cdr3_aa: CASTRAGPYNEQFF
j_call: TRBJ2-1
v_call: TRBV6-1
d_call: -
clone_size: -

cdr3_nt: TGTGCCAGCAGCTCTGTAGGGACAGGGTCAGGAGAGCAGTACTTC
cdr3_aa: CASSSVGTGSGEQYF
j_call: TRBJ2-7
v_call: TRBV5-5
d_call: TRBD1
clone_size: -

cdr3_nt: TGTGCCAGCAGCTTGGACCTGCGACAGGCCGAATCCCTCCACTTT
cdr3_aa: CASSLDLRQAESLHF
j_call: TRBJ1-6
v_call: TRBV5-4
d_call: -
clone_size: few

cdr3_nt: TGTGCCAGCAGCTCCATACTAGCGGGAGCAGGTGAGCAGTTCTTC
cdr3_aa: CASSSILAGAGEQFF
j_call: TRBJ2-1
v_call: TRBV7-8
d_call: TRBD2
clone_size: -

cdr3_nt: TGCGCCAGCAGCCCCGGACAGGGGGCTCGACATTCACCCCTCCACTTT
cdr3_aa: CASSPGQGARHSPLHF
j_call: TRBJ1-6
v_call: TRBV5-1
d_call: TRBD1
clone_size: -

cdr3_nt: TGTGCCAGCAGCCTACTAGCGCGAGCCACAGATACGCAGTATTTT
cdr3_aa: CASSLLARATDTQYF
j_call: TRBJ2-3
v_call: TRBV28
d_call: TRBD2
clone_size: -

cdr3_nt: TGTGCCAGTAGGGGACAGTCAATTCCCGGGGAGCTGTTTTTT
cdr3_aa: CASRGQSIPGELFF
j_call: TRBJ2-2
v_call: TRBV19
d_call: TRBD1
clone_size: -

cdr3_nt: TGTGCCAGCTGCGGGAGATGGAGAACTGAAGCTTTCTTT
cdr3_aa: CASCGRWRTEAFF
j_call: TRBJ1-1
v_call: TRBV2
d_call: -
clone_size: once

cdr3_nt: TGTGCCAGCAGTTTGGTGGTTAATCAGCCCCAGCATTTT
cdr3_aa: CASSLVVNQPQHF
j_call: TRBJ1-5
v_call: TRBV27
d_call: -
clone_size: once

cdr3_nt: TGCGCCAGCAGCCAAGATGGGGCATTTGAAAAACTGTTTTTT
cdr3_aa: CASSQDGAFEKLFF
j_call: TRBJ1-4
v_call: TRBV4-1
d_call: -
clone_size: -

cdr3_nt: TGTGCCAGCCGAGGAAGCTACGAGCAGTACTTC
cdr3_aa: CASRGSYEQYF
j_call: TRBJ2-7
v_call: TRBV6-5
d_call: -
clone_size: -

cdr3_nt: TGCGCCAGCAGCTTGGTTGGCAGGGAATCGGCAAACACCATATATTTT
cdr3_aa: CASSLVGRESANTIYF
j_call: TRBJ1-3
v_call: TRBV5-1
d_call: -
clone_size: -

cdr3_nt: TGTGCCAGCAGCGTAGATCCCACAGGGGCCCAGAACACTGAAGCTTTCTTT
cdr3_aa: CASSVDPTGAQNTEAFF
j_call: TRBJ1-1
v_call: TRBV9
d_call: TRBD1
clone_size: -

cdr3_nt: TGTGCCAGCAGCTCCCCGGCCCAAGAGACCCAGTACTTC
cdr3_aa: CASSSPAQETQYF
j_call: TRBJ2-5
v_call: TRBV5-6
d_call: -
clone_size: -

cdr3_nt: TGCGCCAGCAGCCAAGAGGGCGCCAGCACAGATACGCAGTATTTT
cdr3_aa: CASSQEGASTDTQYF
j_call: TRBJ2-3
v_call: TRBV4-1
d_call: -
clone_size: -

cdr3_nt: TGTGCCAGCAGTCTTGGACAGGGAAGAGATACGCAGTATTTT
cdr3_aa: CASSLGQGRDTQYF
j_call: TRBJ2-3
v_call: TRBV27
d_call: TRBD1
clone_size: -

cdr3_nt: TGTGCCAGCTCACCTATGGGACAGATTCAAGAGACCCAGTACTTC
cdr3_aa: CASSPMGQIQETQYF
j_call: TRBJ2-5
v_call: TRBV18
d_call: TRBD1
clone_size: -

cdr3_nt: TGTGCCAGAATTAGCGGCTCAGGGAGTTCACCCCTCCACTTT
cdr3_aa: CARISGSGSSPLHF
j_call: TRBJ1-6
v_call: TRBV21-1
d_call: -
clone_size: few

cdr3_nt: TGTGCCTGGAGTCTAGCGCAAGAGACCCAGTACTTC
cdr3_aa: CAWSLAQETQYF
j_call: TRBJ2-5
v_call: TRBV30
d_call: -
clone_size: -

cdr3_nt: TGTGCCAGCAGCTCCTTAGGGCCCTACTCTGGAAACACCATATATTTT
cdr3_aa: CASSSLGPYSGNTIYF
j_call: TRBJ1-3
v_call: TRBV7-2
d_call: -
clone_size: -

cdr3_nt: TGTGCCTGGAAGCCAGGGCCAACCTTGAACACTGAAGCTTTCTTT
cdr3_aa: CAWKPGPTLNTEAFF
j_call: TRBJ1-1
v_call: TRBV30
d_call: -
clone_size: -

cdr3_nt: TGTGCCAGTACTATGGGGGGGCGGGATACGCAGTATTTT
cdr3_aa: CASTMGGRDTQYF
j_call: TRBJ2-3
v_call: TRBV19
d_call: -
clone_size: -

cdr3_nt: TGTGCCAGCAGTTACTCGTTTACGGAGACCCAGTACTTC
cdr3_aa: CASSYSFTETQYF
j_call: TRBJ2-5
v_call: TRBV6-5
d_call: -
clone_size: -

cdr3_nt: TGTGCCAGCAGTGAGGGGCCACTAAGCGCTGAAGCTTTCTTT
cdr3_aa: CASSEGPLSAEAFF
j_call: TRBJ1-1
v_call: TRBV25-1
d_call: -
clone_size: -

cdr3_nt: TGTGCCAGCAGCCGAACAGGGGGCTACGAGCAGTACTTC
cdr3_aa: CASSRTGGYEQYF
j_call: TRBJ2-7
v_call: TRBV14
d_call: TRBD1
clone_size: -

cdr3_nt: TGTGCCAGCAGCTCCTGGGGGCGACAGGCTACCTCCTCTGGGGCCAACGTCCTGACTTTC
cdr3_aa: CASSSWGRQATSSGANVLTF
j_call: TRBJ2-6
v_call: TRBV7-6
d_call: -
clone_size: -

cdr3_nt: TGTGCCATCAGTGCCGGGACAGGGATTAATGAGCAGTTCTTC
cdr3_aa: CAISAGTGINEQFF
j_call: TRBJ2-1
v_call: TRBV10-3
d_call: TRBD1
clone_size: -

cdr3_nt: TGTGCCAGCATAGGGTGGAAAAATCAGCCCCAGCATTTT
cdr3_aa: CASIGWKNQPQHF
j_call: TRBJ1-5
v_call: TRBV6-1
d_call: -
clone_size: -